This TCR beta chain was captured by sequencing in a study of graft-versus-host responses after intestinal transplantation (dated by TCRdb to the early 2020s). Some background on the complete study: Recipients received multivisceral, liver-intestinal, or isolated intestinal transplants. Graft-versus-host and host-versus-graft alloreactive T cell clones were tracked in the graft, circulation and bone marrow after intestinal transplantation using bulk TCR-beta CDR3 sequencing. The cohort enrolled some 23 intestinal transplant recipients, one of whom was a retransplant, and a few patients without pretransplant specimens were excluded. Alloreactive clones were identified by sequencing pre-transplant mixed lymphocyte reaction products and comparing these products with unstimulated pre-transplant donor and recipient T cells. Rather than going through the commercial service, samples from a few later patients were sequenced in-house on an Illumina MiSeq and processed with MiXCR. Donor T cell macrochimerism was defined as a peak of at least 4% donor T cells among recipient peripheral blood mononuclear cells. All recipients received anti-thymocyte globulin induction followed by maintenance tacrolimus and steroids for two to four years.

The library was produced with the immunoSEQ multiplex PCR assay. For most patients, genomic DNA was isolated using the Qiagen DNeasy Blood and Tissue Kit and was shipped frozen to Adaptive Biotechnologies for TCR sequencing. For most patients, high-throughput TCR-beta CDR3 sequencing of genomic DNA was performed by Adaptive Biotechnologies. In the original analysis: Adaptive's ImmunoSEQ software supplied the TCR sequencing data for roughly 17 patients, while MiXCR and VDJtools were used to process a few other patients. To correct CD4 versus CD8 sorting errors, any sequence found in both subsets at a frequency ratio below 5:1 was removed. CDR3 nucleotide sequences shared between donor and recipient were removed because their origin could not be assigned. At least 2-fold expansion over unstimulated cells and a minimum CFSE-low frequency of 0.002% (template counts) or 0.001% (read counts) were required for clones to be classified as alloreactive. A clone was considered mappable if detected in the sequenced pre-transplant spleen, lymph node, or MLR CFSE-low populations of the donor or recipient. Cumulative frequency of alloreactive clones was calculated as a percentage of all sequences weighted by copy number. In its TCRdb copy, this immuneACCESS table keeps in-frame sequences only and misses some clones. Where compared with another copy, unresolved V genes explain less than half of these, and the others have no known cause. The V and J calls and clone size were taken over from that table, and D and trimming were inferred from the DNA. The sample profile shows around 100,000 clones; 93% of them were found once. The ten largest clones take up less than 1.5% of the sample.

Study-wide findings and limitations: The conclusions were limited by the relatively low number and heterogeneity of the intestinal transplant patients. High GvH to HvG T cell clonal ratios were observed in the allografts of patients with donor T cell macrochimerism. Peak levels of circulating GvH clones were associated with declines in HvG clones early after transplant. GvH clones turned up in recipient bone marrow, with some appearing earlier in ileal mucosa or blood, a pattern consistent with an intestinal mucosal origin.

The time point label on this specimen signifies: cells obtained before transplantation from donor or recipient. CD3+CD4+ and CD3+CD8+ populations were FACS-sorted from unstimulated pre-transplant donor and recipient cells taken from spleen or lymph nodes. To note about this clone: Which antigen it targets is not known. Base qualities are not recorded, but no much larger clone differs from it by a single base.

Taken from cysteine to phenylalanine, the CDR3 has 18 residues. Just the 54-base CDR3 DNA is kept, in frame starting at base 1. Taken from the germline V gene, the CDR1 and CDR2 loops are SNHLY and FYNNEI. V was cut back by 4 bases and J by 0 bases, leaving a gap of 19 bases between them. The clonotype was recovered from a human donor who received an intestinal transplant. Recombination linked TRBV2 to TRBJ2-1; the D assignment is uncertain and may be TRBD1 or TRBD2, with 5 bases supporting each. Sequences were derived from unstimulated CD8+ T cells sorted from spleen or lymph node cells, sampled before intestinal transplant. The CDR3 protein sequence reads: CASSAWGTLPSSYNEQFF. Read as DNA, the sequence is TGTGCCAGCAGTGCGTGGGGGACGCTACCGAGCTCCTACAATGAGCAGTTCTTC.